This is a list of T cell receptor beta chains from one sample in a study of blood T cell repertoires in COVID-19. TCRdb's table, derived via immunoSEQ multiplex PCR, lists solely in-frame clones and lacks some. The data contain 120,000 or so clones, 83% of them singletons. The source material was peripheral blood. The receptors were gathered from an elderly man with active or convalescent COVID-19. Each CDR3 is given with its conserved first and last residue. D genes are given only for firm matches. Only some rows state a clone size, as once, few, many or a class for expanded clones.

CDR3 DNA: TGTGCCAGCAGTTTAGGGGCTAACTATGGCTACACCTTC
CDR3 protein: CASSLGANYGYTF
clone size: NA
J gene: TRBJ1-2
D gene: NA
V gene: TRBV6-5

CDR3 DNA: TGCGCCAGCAGCGGGGGACTAGCGGGGTCACCGTGGTACTTC
CDR3 protein: CASSGGLAGSPWYF
clone size: once
J gene: TRBJ2-5
D gene: TRBD2
V gene: TRBV5-1

CDR3 DNA: TGTGCCAGCAGCCCTGGTGACAGGGGCGGAGGCTACACCTTC
CDR3 protein: CASSPGDRGGGYTF
clone size: NA
J gene: TRBJ1-2
D gene: TRBD1
V gene: TRBV7-8

CDR3 DNA: TGCGCCAGCAGCCAAGAATTGGTAACCCTTCCAACGAGCTCCTATAATTCACCCCTCCACTTT
CDR3 protein: CASSQELVTLPTSSYNSPLHF
clone size: few
J gene: TRBJ1-6
D gene: NA
V gene: TRBV4-1

CDR3 DNA: TGTGCCAGCAGCCAAGTAATAGCGGGGGGCGTGTACAATGAGCAGTTCTTC
CDR3 protein: CASSQVIAGGVYNEQFF
clone size: NA
J gene: TRBJ2-1
D gene: TRBD2
V gene: TRBV3-1/TRBV3-2

CDR3 DNA: TGCGCCAGCAGCATACAGGGTACAGGAAACACCATATATTTT
CDR3 protein: CASSIQGTGNTIYF
clone size: few
J gene: TRBJ1-3
D gene: NA
V gene: TRBV4-1

CDR3 DNA: TGTGCCAGCAGCAGGACAGGGGTTCCATCTGGAAACACCATATATTTT
CDR3 protein: CASSRTGVPSGNTIYF
clone size: few
J gene: TRBJ1-3
D gene: NA
V gene: TRBV21-1

CDR3 DNA: TGTGCCAGCGGATTACTCGGACTAGCGGGGGGTGGAGGGGAGACCCAGTACTTC
CDR3 protein: CASGLLGLAGGGGETQYF
clone size: NA
J gene: TRBJ2-5
D gene: TRBD2
V gene: TRBV7-2

CDR3 DNA: TGTGCCGCATCGGGGGCTAACTATGGCTACACCTTC
CDR3 protein: CAASGANYGYTF
clone size: NA
J gene: TRBJ1-2
D gene: NA
V gene: TRBV28

CDR3 DNA: TGTGCCATCAGTGAAGAGGCAGGGCATCAGCCCCAGCATTTT
CDR3 protein: CAISEEAGHQPQHF
clone size: few
J gene: TRBJ1-5
D gene: NA
V gene: TRBV10-3

CDR3 DNA: TGTGCTAGTGGTTTGGTACCAGGGGGTACGCAGTATTTT
CDR3 protein: CASGLVPGGTQYF
clone size: NA
J gene: TRBJ2-3
D gene: TRBD1
V gene: TRBV12-5

CDR3 DNA: TGTGCCAGCAGGCGACAGGGGGGTAGGGAAAAACTGTTTTTT
CDR3 protein: CASRRQGGREKLFF
clone size: NA
J gene: TRBJ1-4
D gene: TRBD1
V gene: TRBV6-5

CDR3 DNA: TGTGCCAGCTCGCCCGGGACAGGGGGCATAGATACGCAGTATTTT
CDR3 protein: CASSPGTGGIDTQYF
clone size: NA
J gene: TRBJ2-3
D gene: TRBD1
V gene: TRBV18

CDR3 DNA: TGCGCCAGCAGCCCACCGACTAGCGGGGAGTACAATGAGCAGTTCTTC
CDR3 protein: CASSPPTSGEYNEQFF
clone size: NA
J gene: TRBJ2-1
D gene: TRBD2
V gene: TRBV5-1

CDR3 DNA: TGTGCCAGCAGCCCGAAGCGGACTAGCGGGGCCTACAATGAGCAGTTCTTC
CDR3 protein: CASSPKRTSGAYNEQFF
clone size: NA
J gene: TRBJ2-1
D gene: TRBD2
V gene: TRBV7-9

CDR3 DNA: TGTGCCAGCAGTTACTCAAGGGGGGGCGGTCAGCCCCAGCATTTT
CDR3 protein: CASSYSRGGGQPQHF
clone size: NA
J gene: TRBJ1-5
D gene: NA
V gene: TRBV6-2/TRBV6-3

CDR3 DNA: TGTGCCAGCAGCTTAGAAGGAGGAAGCACTGAAGCTTTCTTT
CDR3 protein: CASSLEGGSTEAFF
clone size: NA
J gene: TRBJ1-1
D gene: NA
V gene: TRBV7-9

CDR3 DNA: TGTGCCATCAGTGAGCCAAGACAGTCCCCAGATACGCAGTATTTT
CDR3 protein: CAISEPRQSPDTQYF
clone size: few
J gene: TRBJ2-3
D gene: NA
V gene: TRBV10-3

CDR3 DNA: TGTGCCAGCAGTGACCAGCGGGGGAGCACAGATACGCAGTATTTT
CDR3 protein: CASSDQRGSTDTQYF
clone size: NA
J gene: TRBJ2-3
D gene: TRBD2
V gene: TRBV2

CDR3 DNA: TGTGCCAGCAGTCCCCCCCGGTATGGCTACACCTTC
CDR3 protein: CASSPPRYGYTF
clone size: NA
J gene: TRBJ1-2
D gene: NA
V gene: TRBV27